This T cell receptor (beta chain) originates from a study of shared clonotypes between healthy human individuals. As processed by the authors: In the immunoSEQ data, sequences were junction-only and lacked quality scores, so filtering differed. The protocol was immunoSEQ multiplex PCR, while the TCRdb copy is restricted to in-frame clones and leaves out a portion. V and J calls and clone size are copied from that table; D and trimming were computed from the DNA. The data show roughly 2.1 million clones, with 85% to 95% seen just once and 1.5% to 2% held by the top ten. General observations from the study: Among donors, sharing of clonotypes was expected to be affected by sequencing depth. Few donors restricted represented genetic and exposure-history diversity.

Turning to this clone: The antigen remains undetermined.

Germline CDR1 is SGHDN and CDR2 is FVKESK. V was clipped by 3 bases and J by 8 bases; unmatched bases: 14. This CDR3 region has 17 residues. Cells designated naive CD8 were CD45RO-negative and were positively selected for CCR7, with terminally differentiated effector memory CD45RA+ cells excluded. The sequence was collected from a man in his late teens or twenties in good health. Some clones in this sample may be carry-over from other donors' samples. The rearrangement joins TRBV14 to TRBJ2-1; TRBD2 matches 9 bases. The specimen was naive CD8+ T cells from PBMCs. CDR3 loop: CASSHSAGGPLLHEQFF. The DNA for the CDR3 is TGTGCCAGCAGCCACTCCGCGGGAGGGCCTCTTCTCCATGAGCAGTTCTTC.